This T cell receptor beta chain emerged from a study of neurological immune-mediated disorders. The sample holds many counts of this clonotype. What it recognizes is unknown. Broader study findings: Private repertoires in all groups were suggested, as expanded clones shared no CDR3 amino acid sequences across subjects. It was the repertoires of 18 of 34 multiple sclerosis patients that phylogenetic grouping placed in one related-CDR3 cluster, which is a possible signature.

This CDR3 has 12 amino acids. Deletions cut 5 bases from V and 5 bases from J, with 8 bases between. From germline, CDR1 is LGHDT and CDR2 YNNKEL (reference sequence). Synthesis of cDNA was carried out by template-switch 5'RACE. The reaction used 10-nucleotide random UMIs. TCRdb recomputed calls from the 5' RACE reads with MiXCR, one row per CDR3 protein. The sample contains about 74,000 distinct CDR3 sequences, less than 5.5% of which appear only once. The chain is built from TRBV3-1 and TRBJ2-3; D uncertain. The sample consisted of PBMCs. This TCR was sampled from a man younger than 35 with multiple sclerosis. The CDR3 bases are TGTGCCAGCAGCAACTCGAGAGATACGCAGTATTTT. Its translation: CASSNSRDTQYF.